Below are 17 T cell receptor beta chains sequenced from a single sample in a study of T cells in Graves' hyperthyroidism and ophthalmopathy. TCR beta CDR3 sequences were amplified from RNA transcripts. When the TCR CDR3 underwent first-round RT-PCR, the HTBI primer set was used. A single record per CDR3 protein comes from TCRdb applying MiXCR to the multiplex PCR reads. Here the sample spans just over 550,000 distinct CDR3 sequences, roughly 50% being singletons. What was sequenced was peripheral blood or thyroid tissue (not recorded which). The receptors were gathered from a woman aged 18-35 years with Graves' hyperthyroidism.

To note about this clonotype: A much larger clone differs from this one at a single base, so this may be a read error. The V and J genes are TRBV2 and TRBJ2-7; D is undetermined. The J call may be incorrect, as the DNA end agrees better with TRBJ2-1. There are 12 residues in the CDR3. Germline values: CDR1 SNHLY, CDR2 FYNNEI. DNA for the CDR3: TGTGCCAGCAGTTACGGAGAGGATGAGCAGTTCTTC. Amino acid sequence: CASSYGEDEQFF.

The CDR3 bases are TGTGCCAGCAACTACCCGGACAGGGAAGCTTTCTTT. It specifies CASNYPDREAFF. The rearrangement links TRBV7-3 to TRBJ1-1, with 7 bases fitting TRBD1. The CDR3 sequence is 12 residues long. V trimming: 7 bases; J trimming: 8 bases; junction bases outside the gene matches: 7. Germline values: CDR1 SGHTA, CDR2 FQGTGA.

This clonotype showed up many times. This chain joins TRBV24-1 and TRBJ1-1; D is undetermined. Trimming left V 4 bases short and J 8 bases short, with 10 bases between. Germline V gene data show CDR1 as KGHDR and CDR2 as SFDVKD. This CDR3 has 12 residues. Here the CDR3 DNA reads TGTGCCACCAGTGAGCGGACCGGGGAAGCTTTCTTT. Translated, it gives CATSERTGEAFF.

This clonotype counts as medium-sized. The gene calls are TRBV2 and TRBJ1-6; D is unclear. CDR3 length: 15 amino acids. Trimming took off 4 bases at V and 9 bases at J, with 16 bases between the two ends. Germline V gene data show CDR1 as SNHLY and CDR2 as FYNNEI. The CDR3 DNA is TGTGCCAGCAGTGGGATAGGGCCGTCGAGTTCACCCCTCCACTTT. This translates into CASSGIGPSSSPLHF.

The chain employs TRBV19 and TRBJ1-3; D possibly corresponds to TRBD1 (5 bases). V lost 2 bases to trimming and J lost 0 bases, with 8 bases between them. CDR1 is LNHDA and CDR2 is SQIVND in the germline V gene (reference sequence). The CDR3 extends over 15 amino acids. The CDR3 coding sequence is TGTGCCAGTAGTATAACAGGCATCTCTGGAAACACCATATATTTT. Protein sequence: CASSITGISGNTIYF.

This clonotype has a handful of counts. The chain uses TRBV5-1 and TRBJ1-1; tentative D call: TRBD1 (6 bases). Per the germline V gene, CDR1 is SGHRS and CDR2 is YFSETQ. The CDR3 has 14 residues. Between the trimmed V and J ends, which lost 4 bases and 5 bases, there was a span of 15 bases. CDR3 bases: TGCGCCAGCAGCCCGTTGGGGGGCACGACTGAAGCTTTCTTT. Amino acids: CASSPLGGTTEAFF.

This clonotype was recorded many times. The chain employs TRBV11-2 and TRBJ2-5; the D is unclear. CDR3 size: 13 residues. Germline V gene data show CDR1 as SGHAT and CDR2 as FQNNGV. V shed 3 bases and J shed 1 base, with 6 bases lying between them. The CDR3 sequence: CASSLGFQETQYF. The CDR3 nucleotides read TGTGCCAGCAGCTTGGGCTTCCAAGAGACCCAGTACTTC.

Note on this clonotype: Being one base from a much bigger clone, this may be a read error. The V call is TRBV12-3 or TRBV12-4, the J call TRBJ1-1; D is uncertain. This CDR3 has 13 residues. CDR3 DNA: TGTGCCGGCAGTCCCGTGTCGCAAGGTGAAGCTTTCTTT. It yields the protein CAGSPVSQGEAFF.

This clonotype was seen many times. V usage is TRBV2 and J usage is TRBJ1-2; 7 bases map to TRBD1. Germline V lookup: CDR1 SNHLY, CDR2 FYNNEI. V lost 2 bases to trimming and J lost 5 bases; unmatched junction nucleotides: 5. The CDR3 runs 14 residues. CDR3 in DNA: TGTGCCAGCAGTGAATCAGGGACAGATTATGGCTACACCTTC. Translating gives CASSESGTDYGYTF. The variable domain in full, with the rest retrieved from reference TRBV2 and TRBJ1-2, is EPEVTQTPSHQVTQMGQEVILRCVPISNHLYFYWYRQILGQKVEFLVSFYNNEISEKSEIFDDQFSVERPDGSNFTLKIRSTKLEDSAMYFCASSESGTDYGYTFGSGTRLTVV.

V is TRBV2 and J is TRBJ1-5; D may be TRBD1 (5 bases). Between the trimmed V and J ends, which lost 8 bases and 2 bases, there was a span of 16 bases. The CDR3 sequence is 15 residues long. Germline V gene data show CDR1 as SNHLY and CDR2 as FYNNEI. The CDR3 nucleotides are TGTGCCAGCGTTGCTTCCGGGGACGGCAATCAGCCCCAGCATTTT. This translates into CASVASGDGNQPQHF.

This clonotype appeared a few times. V usage is TRBV7-9 and J usage is TRBJ2-2; 10 bases align to TRBD1. CDR1 and CDR2 from the germline V gene are SEHNR and FQNEAQ (reference sequence). This CDR3 spans 14 amino acids. J lost 9 bases, V lost 5 bases, and 6 bases had no gene match. CDR3 protein: CASSLRQGAWELFF. CDR3 bases: TGTGCCAGCAGCCTCCGACAGGGGGCTTGGGAGCTGTTTTTT.

This clonotype was observed a handful of times. V and J are TRBV4-3 and TRBJ2-7; weak D call: TRBD1 (5 bases). The CDR3 covers 14 residues. V was shortened by 2 bases and J by 2 bases, with 10 bases between the two germline ends. Germline V gene data show CDR1 as LGHNA and CDR2 as YSLEER. The chain's CDR3 is CASSQPDSAYEQYF. CDR3 bases: TGCGCCAGCAGCCAACCCGACAGTGCCTACGAGCAGTACTTC.

This chain links TRBV2 with TRBJ1-1; D is perhaps TRBD1 (5 bases). CDR3 length equals 17 residues. Deletions cut 0 bases from V and 2 bases from J, with 16 bases between. Germline V CDR1 and CDR2: SNHLY, FYNNEI. The CDR3 DNA reads TGTGCCAGCAGTGAAGCGCTTCCCGTGACAGAAAACACTGAAGCTTTCTTT. Translation gives CASSEALPVTENTEAFF.

This chain links TRBV15 with TRBJ1-2; D is possibly TRBD1 (5 bases). Germline V gives CDR1 LNHNV, CDR2 YYDKDF (reference sequence). The ends were cut back, 4 bases at V and 7 bases at J, with 13 bases in the middle. This CDR3 has 13 residues. The CDR3 coding sequence is TGTGCCACCAGCACTGCGGGAGGGGCTGGCTACACCTTC. It translates to CATSTAGGAGYTF.

V usage is TRBV25-1 and J usage is TRBJ1-2; D ambiguous. V lost 1 base to trimming and J lost 8 bases, with 11 bases between them. Per the germline V gene, CDR1 is MGHDK and CDR2 is SYGVNS. The CDR3 has 13 residues. This CDR3 reads CASSESASTGYTF. In DNA, the CDR3 is TGTGCCAGCAGTGAATCGGCCTCCACGGGCTACACCTTC.

The rearrangement links TRBV5-6 to TRBJ1-5; D is possibly TRBD1 (6 bases). Trimming stripped 0 bases from V and 5 bases from J, with 12 bases between. Germline values: CDR1 SGHDT, CDR2 YYEEEE. The CDR3 totals 15 residues. The CDR3 loop reads CASSLAGQPYQPQHF. Written as DNA, the CDR3 is TGTGCCAGCAGCTTGGCAGGACAGCCTTATCAGCCCCAGCATTTT.

The genes are TRBV7-9 and TRBJ2-2; D possibly corresponds to TRBD1 (6 bases). V was shortened by 3 bases and J by 4 bases, with 15 bases between the two germline ends. There are 16 residues in the CDR3. Germline lookup yields CDR1 SEHNR and CDR2 FQNEAQ (reference sequence). The CDR3 nucleotides are TGTGCCAGCAGCTTTGCATATGACAGGAGCACCGGGGAGCTGTTTTTT. Protein: CASSFAYDRSTGELFF.